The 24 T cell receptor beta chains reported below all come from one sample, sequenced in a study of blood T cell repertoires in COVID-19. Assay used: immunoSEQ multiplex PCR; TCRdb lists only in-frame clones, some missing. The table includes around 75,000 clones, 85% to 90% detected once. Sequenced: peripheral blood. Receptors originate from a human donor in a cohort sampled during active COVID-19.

The CDR3 bases are TGTGCCAGCAGTGGGATCGACAGGGGCTCGACTAATGAAAAACTGTTTTTT. Translated, it gives CASSGIDRGSTNEKLFF. The rearrangement joins TRBV25-1 to TRBJ1-4, with TRBD1 identical over 8 bases. CDR3 length: 17 amino acids. The germline V gene encodes CDR1 MGHDK and CDR2 SYGVNS. After removal of 4 bases from V and 2 bases from J, the junction contained 9 bases not matched to a gene.

The DNA for the CDR3 is TGCGCCAGCAGCTTGCCCGGGGGGGGCCGGGGACAGCCCCAGCATTTT. It codes for CASSLPGGGRGQPQHF. The chain is built from TRBV5-1 and TRBJ1-5, with TRBD1 as a possible D gene (6 bases). Germline CDR1 reads SGHRS; CDR2 reads YFSETQ. This CDR3 has 16 residues. V gave up 1 base and J gave up 7 bases, with 18 bases separating them.

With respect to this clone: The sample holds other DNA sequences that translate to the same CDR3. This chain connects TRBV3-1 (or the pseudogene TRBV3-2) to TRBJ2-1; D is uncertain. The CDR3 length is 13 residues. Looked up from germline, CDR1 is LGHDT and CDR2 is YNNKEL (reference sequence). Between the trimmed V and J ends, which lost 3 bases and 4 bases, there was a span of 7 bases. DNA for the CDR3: TGTGCCAGCAGCCAGCTGACTTACAATGAGCAGTTCTTC. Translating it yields CASSQLTYNEQFF.

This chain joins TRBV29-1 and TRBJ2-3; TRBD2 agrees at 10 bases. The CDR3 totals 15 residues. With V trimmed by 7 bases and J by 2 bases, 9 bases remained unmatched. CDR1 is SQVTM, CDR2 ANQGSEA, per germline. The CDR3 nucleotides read TGCAGCGCCTCAGGACTAGCGGAAATCACAGATACGCAGTATTTT. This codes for CSASGLAEITDTQYF.

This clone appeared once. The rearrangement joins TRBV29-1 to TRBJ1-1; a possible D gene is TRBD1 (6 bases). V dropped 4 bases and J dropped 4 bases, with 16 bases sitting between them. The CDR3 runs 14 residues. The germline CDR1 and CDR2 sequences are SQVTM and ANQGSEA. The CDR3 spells CSVGYRVGGTEAFF. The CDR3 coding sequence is TGCAGCGTTGGTTACAGGGTAGGGGGCACTGAAGCTTTCTTT.

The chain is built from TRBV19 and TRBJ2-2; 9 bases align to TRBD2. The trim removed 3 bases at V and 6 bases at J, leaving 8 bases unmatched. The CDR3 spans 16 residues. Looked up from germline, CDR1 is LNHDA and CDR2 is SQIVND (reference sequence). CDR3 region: CASSIKRAGGSGELFF. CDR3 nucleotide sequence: TGTGCCAGTAGTATTAAACGAGCGGGGGGCTCCGGGGAGCTGTTTTTT.

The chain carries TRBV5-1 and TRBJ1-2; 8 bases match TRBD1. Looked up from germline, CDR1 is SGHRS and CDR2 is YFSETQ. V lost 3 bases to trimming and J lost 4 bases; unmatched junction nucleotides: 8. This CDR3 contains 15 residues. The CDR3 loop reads CASSSTGGGPYGYTF. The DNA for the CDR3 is TGCGCCAGCAGCTCCACAGGGGGAGGGCCCTATGGCTACACCTTC.

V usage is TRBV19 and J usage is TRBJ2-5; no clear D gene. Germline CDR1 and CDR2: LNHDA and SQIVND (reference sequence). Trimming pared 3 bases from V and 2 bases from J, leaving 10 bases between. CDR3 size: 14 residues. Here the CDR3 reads CASSMLRRQETQYF. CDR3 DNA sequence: TGTGCCAGTAGTATGTTACGGAGACAAGAGACCCAGTACTTC.

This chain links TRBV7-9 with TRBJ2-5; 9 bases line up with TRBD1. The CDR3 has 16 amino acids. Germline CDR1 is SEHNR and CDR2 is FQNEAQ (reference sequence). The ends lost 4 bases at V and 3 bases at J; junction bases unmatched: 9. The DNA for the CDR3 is TGTGCCAGCAGCTGGGGGACAGGGCTGTTCGAAGAGACCCAGTACTTC. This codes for CASSWGTGLFEETQYF. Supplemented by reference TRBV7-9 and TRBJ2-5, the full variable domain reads DTGVSQNPRHKITKRGQNVTFRCDPISEHNRLYWYRQTLGQGPEFLTYFQNEAQLEKSRLLSDRFSAERPKGSFSTLEIQRTEQGDSAMYLCASSWGTGLFEETQYFGPGTRLLVL.

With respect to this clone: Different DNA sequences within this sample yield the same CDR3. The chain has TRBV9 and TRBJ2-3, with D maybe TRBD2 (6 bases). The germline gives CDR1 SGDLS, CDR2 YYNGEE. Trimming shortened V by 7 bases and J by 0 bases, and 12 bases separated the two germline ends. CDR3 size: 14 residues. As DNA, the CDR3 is TGTGCCAGCTCGTCGGGGGTTAGCACAGATACGCAGTATTTT. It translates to CASSSGVSTDTQYF.

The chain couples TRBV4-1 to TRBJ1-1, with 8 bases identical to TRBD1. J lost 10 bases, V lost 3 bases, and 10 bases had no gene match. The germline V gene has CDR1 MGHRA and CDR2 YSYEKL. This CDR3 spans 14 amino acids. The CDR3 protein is CASSHPGQGSGAFF. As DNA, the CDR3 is TGCGCCAGCAGCCATCCCGGACAGGGCAGCGGAGCTTTCTTT.

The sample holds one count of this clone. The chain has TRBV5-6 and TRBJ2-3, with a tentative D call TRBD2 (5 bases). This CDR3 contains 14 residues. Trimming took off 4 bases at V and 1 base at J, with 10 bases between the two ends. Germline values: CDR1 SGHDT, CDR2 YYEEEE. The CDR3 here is CASSPISGTDTQYF. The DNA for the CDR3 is TGTGCCAGCAGCCCCATTAGCGGCACAGATACGCAGTATTTT.

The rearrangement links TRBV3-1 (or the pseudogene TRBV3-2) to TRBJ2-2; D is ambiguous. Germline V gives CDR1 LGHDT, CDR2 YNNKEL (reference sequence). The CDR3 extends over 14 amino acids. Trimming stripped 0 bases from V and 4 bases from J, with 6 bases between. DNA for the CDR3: TGTGCCAGCAGCCAAGAATCAGTCACCGGGGAGCTGTTTTTT. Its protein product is CASSQESVTGELFF.

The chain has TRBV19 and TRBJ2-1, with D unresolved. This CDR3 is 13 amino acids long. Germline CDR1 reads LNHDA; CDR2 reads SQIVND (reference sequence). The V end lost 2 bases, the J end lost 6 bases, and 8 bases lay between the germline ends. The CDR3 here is CASSITTPNEQFF. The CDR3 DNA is TGTGCCAGTAGTATAACCACACCCAATGAGCAGTTCTTC.

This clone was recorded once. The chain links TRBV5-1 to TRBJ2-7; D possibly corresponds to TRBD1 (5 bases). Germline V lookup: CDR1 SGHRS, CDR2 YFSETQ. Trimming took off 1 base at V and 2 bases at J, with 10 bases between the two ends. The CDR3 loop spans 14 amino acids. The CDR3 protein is CASSLSPGPYEQYF. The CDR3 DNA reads TGCGCCAGCAGCTTGAGTCCAGGGCCCTACGAGCAGTACTTC. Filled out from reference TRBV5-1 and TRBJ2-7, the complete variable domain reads KAGVTQTPRYLIKTRGQQVTLSCSPISGHRSVSWYQQTPGQGLQFLFEYFSETQRNKGNFPGRFSGRQFSNSRSEMNVSTLELGDSALYLCASSLSPGPYEQYFGPGTRLTVT.

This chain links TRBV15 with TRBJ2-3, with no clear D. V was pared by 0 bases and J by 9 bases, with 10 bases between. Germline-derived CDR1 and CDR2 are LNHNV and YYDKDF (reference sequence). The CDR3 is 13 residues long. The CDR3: CATSRDHFPTQYF. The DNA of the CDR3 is TGTGCCACCAGCAGAGATCATTTCCCCACGCAGTATTTT.

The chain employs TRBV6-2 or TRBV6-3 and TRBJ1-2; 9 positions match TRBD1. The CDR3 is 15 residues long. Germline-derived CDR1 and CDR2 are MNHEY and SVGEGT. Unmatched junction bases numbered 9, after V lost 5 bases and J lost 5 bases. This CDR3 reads CASSHKGQGWYGYTF. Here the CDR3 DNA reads TGTGCCAGCAGTCACAAGGGACAGGGTTGGTATGGCTACACCTTC.

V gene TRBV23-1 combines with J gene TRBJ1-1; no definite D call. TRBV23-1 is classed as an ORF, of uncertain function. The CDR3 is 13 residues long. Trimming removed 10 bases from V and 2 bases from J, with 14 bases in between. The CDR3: CAKTSGDNTEAFF. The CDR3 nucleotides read TGCGCCAAAACTAGCGGAGACAACACTGAAGCTTTCTTT.

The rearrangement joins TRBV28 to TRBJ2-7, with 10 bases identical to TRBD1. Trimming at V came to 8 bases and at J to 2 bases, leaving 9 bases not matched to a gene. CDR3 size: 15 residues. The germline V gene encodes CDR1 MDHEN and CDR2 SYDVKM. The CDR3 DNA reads TGTGCCAGCTCCTCACCCGGGACAGGGGCCTACGAGCAGTACTTC. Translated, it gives CASSSPGTGAYEQYF.

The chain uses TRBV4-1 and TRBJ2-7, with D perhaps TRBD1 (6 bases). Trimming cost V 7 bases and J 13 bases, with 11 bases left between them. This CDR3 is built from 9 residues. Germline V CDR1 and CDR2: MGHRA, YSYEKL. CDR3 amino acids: CASKPDRYF. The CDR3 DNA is TGCGCCAGCAAACCGGACAGATACTTC.

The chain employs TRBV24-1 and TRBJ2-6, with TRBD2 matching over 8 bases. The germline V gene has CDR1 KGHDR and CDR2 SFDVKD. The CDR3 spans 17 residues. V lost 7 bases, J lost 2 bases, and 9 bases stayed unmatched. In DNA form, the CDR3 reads TGTGCCACCAGCCGGGGGGGTTTTGGGGCTGGGGCCAACGTCCTGACTTTC. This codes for CATSRGGFGAGANVLTF.

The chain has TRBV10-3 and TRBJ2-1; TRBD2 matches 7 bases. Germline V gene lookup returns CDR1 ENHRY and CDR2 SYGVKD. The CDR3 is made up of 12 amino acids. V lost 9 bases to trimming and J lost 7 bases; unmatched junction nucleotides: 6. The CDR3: CAIAGTGNEQFF. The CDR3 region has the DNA TGTGCCATAGCGGGGACTGGGAATGAGCAGTTCTTC.

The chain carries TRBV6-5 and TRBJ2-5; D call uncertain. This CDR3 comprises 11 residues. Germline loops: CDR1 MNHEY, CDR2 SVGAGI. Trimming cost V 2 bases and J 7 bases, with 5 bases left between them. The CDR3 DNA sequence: TGTGCCAGCAGTTACGCGGCGACCCAGTACTTC. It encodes CASSYAATQYF.

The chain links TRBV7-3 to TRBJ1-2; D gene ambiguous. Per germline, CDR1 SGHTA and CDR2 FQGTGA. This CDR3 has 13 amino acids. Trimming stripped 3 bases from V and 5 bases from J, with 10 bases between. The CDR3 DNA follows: TGTGCCAGCAGCTTGCAAGGAGGGTATGGCTACACCTTC. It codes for CASSLQGGYGYTF.